This TCR beta chain was identified in a study of blood T cell repertoires in COVID-19. The CDR3 contains 16 residues. Trimming removed 4 bases at V and 5 bases at J, with 20 bases between. Original analysis: Amplification with reference gene primers provided the estimates of nucleated cell counts. Method: immunoSEQ multiplex PCR; TCRdb's copy keeps in-frame clones and lacks some. V and J calls plus clone size are reproduced from that table; the DNA served to infer D and trimming. The sample lists some 220,000 clones, around 80% occurring once. The V gene is TRBV23-1, the J gene TRBJ1-1, with D perhaps matching TRBD1 (5 bases). TRBV23-1 is sorted into the ORF group, with uncertain function. This clonotype was sampled from a woman in her 70s with acute or convalescent COVID-19. The material sequenced was peripheral blood. This chain's CDR3 is CASSPWGEVSSTEAFF. CDR3 bases: TGCGCCAGCAGTCCATGGGGGGAGGTAAGTAGTACTGAAGCTTTCTTT.